The 15 T cell receptor beta chains reported below all come from one sample, sequenced in a study of blood T cells in healthy people across ages. A second roughly 6 to 12 cycle PCR used barcoded and J-beta primers. TCRdb called the 5' RACE reads again in MiXCR, with one record for every CDR3 protein. The table shows 650,000 to 1,000,000 distinct CDR3 sequences, with under 40% occurring only once. Input material: blood. These receptors all stem from a man aged 18 to 29 in good health.

This chain links TRBV3-1 with TRBJ1-2; the D is unclear. Looked up from germline, CDR1 is LGHDT and CDR2 is YNNKEL (reference sequence). V was cut by 3 bases and J by 4 bases, with 12 bases left in between. The CDR3 loop spans 14 amino acids. The CDR3 DNA follows: TGTGCCAGCAGCCAGAGTGGTTTTTTCTATGGCTACACCTTC. Its translation is CASSQSGFFYGYTF.

This sequence joins TRBV4-2 and TRBJ2-2, with D unclear. Deletions cut 1 base from V and 2 bases from J, with 11 bases between. Germline CDR1 reads LGHNA; CDR2 reads YNFKEQ. CDR3 length equals 16 residues. CDR3 nucleotide sequence: TGTGCCAGCAGCCAAGTAACCCAGCGCAACACCGGGGAGCTGTTTTTT. It is translated as CASSQVTQRNTGELFF.

This clonotype has only a few counts. The chain combines TRBV11-2 with TRBJ2-3; 9 nucleotides agree with TRBD1. Germline CDR1 and CDR2: SGHAT and FQNNGV. The CDR3 contains 15 residues. With 10 bases clipped from V and 1 base from J, the junction kept 9 bases outside the gene matches. CDR3 bases: TGTGCCACCAAACAGGGGGCAGGTGGCACAGATACGCAGTATTTT. The encoded protein is CATKQGAGGTDTQYF. Combining the CDR3 with reference TRBV11-2 and TRBJ2-3 gives the whole variable domain EAGVAQSPRYKIIEKRQSVAFWCNPISGHATLYWYQQILGQGPKLLIQFQNNGVVDDSQLPKDRFSAERLKGVDSTLKIQPAKLEDSAVYLCATKQGAGGTDTQYFGPGTRLTVL.

This clonotype was picked up a small number of times. This chain uses TRBV6-5 with TRBJ2-5; the D gene could be TRBD1 or TRBD2 (6 bases each). V was clipped by 4 bases and J by 7 bases, with 28 bases between them. CDR3 length equals 18 residues. The germline CDR1 and CDR2 sequences are MNHEY and SVGAGI. The CDR3 sequence: CASSSAIQGLLVGATQYF. In DNA form, the CDR3 reads TGTGCCAGCAGTTCCGCTATACAGGGACTCCTGGTGGGAGCGACCCAGTACTTC.

This rearrangement joins TRBV10-3 to TRBJ1-2; D is ambiguous. Per the germline V gene, CDR1 is ENHRY and CDR2 is SYGVKD. V lost 6 bases to trimming and J lost 6 bases, with 14 bases between them. The CDR3 runs 13 residues. The CDR3 DNA is TGTGCCATCAGCGAGGACTGGGTCCATGGCTACACCTTC. It yields the protein CAISEDWVHGYTF.

This clonotype was counted many times. V usage is TRBV4-1 and J usage is TRBJ1-2; D is undetermined. The germline V gene has CDR1 MGHRA and CDR2 YSYEKL. Trimming removed 2 bases at V and 0 bases at J, with 16 bases between. This CDR3 comprises 17 residues. The DNA of the CDR3 is TGCGCCAGCAGCCAACCCCTCGACACGGTGGCTAACTATGGCTACACCTTC. This encodes CASSQPLDTVANYGYTF.

A remark on this clonotype: The junction departs from germline at one end; a sequencing error may be responsible. The chain has TRBV4-3 and TRBJ2-4; 9 nucleotides line up with TRBD1. Germline-derived CDR1 and CDR2 are LGHNA and YSLEER. This CDR3 spans 14 amino acids. CDR3: CVSSQGTGNKEQYF. The CDR3 coding sequence is TGCGTCAGCAGCCAAGGGACAGGGAATAAAGAGCAGTACTTC.

This chain uses TRBV5-6 with TRBJ2-1; D is unresolved. The DNA matches TRBJ2-7 better at its end, which makes the J call doubtful. The CDR3 loop spans 16 amino acids. Germline assignment: CDR1 SGHDT and CDR2 YYEEEE. The CDR3 region is CASSLSVGLNRFEQYF. The CDR3 DNA reads as TGTGCCAGCAGCTTGTCGGTCGGCCTCAATCGATTCGAGCAGTACTTC.

CDR3 DNA: TGTGCCAGCCGTCCGATTCTGGGACAGAAAAATTCACCCCTCCACTTT. Its translation is CASRPILGQKNSPLHF. The rearrangement links TRBV11-2 to TRBJ1-6; TRBD1 matches 7 bases. The CDR3 runs to 16 residues. V trimming: 8 bases; J trimming: 7 bases; junction bases outside the gene matches: 14. The V gene's germline CDR1 is SGHAT and CDR2 FQNNGV.

Points on this clonotype: A much larger clone differs from this one at a single base, so this may be a read error. This chain connects TRBV27 to TRBJ2-7; TRBD1 is a possible D gene (6 bases). Germline V gene lookup returns CDR1 MNHEY and CDR2 SMNVEV (reference sequence). The CDR3 is 13 amino acids. The CDR3 coding sequence is TGTACCAGCAGCCCACAGGGTTTGGACGAGCAGTACTTC. Amino acids: CTSSPQGLDEQYF.

Ten or more counts support this clonotype. This CDR3 reads CASSHRLAGTDTQYF. The CDR3 nucleotides are TGCGCCAGCAGCCATCGACTAGCGGGCACAGATACGCAGTATTTT. This rearrangement joins TRBV4-3 to TRBJ2-3, with 9 bases matching TRBD2. J lost 1 base, V lost 3 bases, and 2 bases had no gene match. This CDR3 spans 15 amino acids. CDR1 and CDR2 from the germline V gene are LGHNA and YSLEER.

This CDR3 is CSARQGHNQPQHF. The CDR3 DNA reads as TGCAGTGCTAGACAGGGCCACAATCAGCCCCAGCATTTT. This chain uses TRBV20-1 with TRBJ1-5; possibly TRBD1 for D (5 bases). Germline V gives CDR1 DFQATT, CDR2 SNEGSKA (reference sequence). Trimming took 2 bases from V and 3 from J, leaving 8 bases between them. This CDR3 comprises 13 residues.

The chain has TRBV6-2 or TRBV6-3 and TRBJ2-7; possibly TRBD2 for D (5 bases). V was trimmed by 0 bases and J by 3 bases, leaving 15 bases between them. CDR1 and CDR2 from the germline V gene are MNHEY and SVGEGT. The CDR3 is made up of 16 amino acids. The CDR3 region is CASSYSRAVLNYEQYF. The CDR3 nucleotides are TGTGCCAGCAGTTACTCGAGGGCGGTTTTGAACTACGAGCAGTACTTC.

The genes are TRBV7-2 and TRBJ1-1; D gene unclear. Deletions cut 5 bases from V and 6 bases from J, with 16 bases between. The CDR3 spans 14 residues. Germline V gene sequence: CDR1 SGHTA, CDR2 FQGNSA. The CDR3 reads CASSKRSVAAEAFF. DNA of the CDR3: TGTGCCAGCAGCAAAAGGTCGGTGGCAGCTGAAGCTTTCTTT.

In this sample, this clonotype turned up a few times. The chain links TRBV2 to TRBJ2-1, with TRBD2 identical over 8 bases. The V segment lost 2 bases and the J segment 4 bases; nucleotides outside the gene matches: 10. Germline V gives CDR1 SNHLY, CDR2 FYNNEI. This CDR3 is built from 17 residues. The CDR3 DNA is TGTGCCAGCAGTGAAACGCCTCGGGGGGGAGGATACAATGAGCAGTTCTTC. Translation: CASSETPRGGGYNEQFF. The variable domain in full, completed from reference TRBV2 and TRBJ2-1, reads EPEVTQTPSHQVTQMGQEVILRCVPISNHLYFYWYRQILGQKVEFLVSFYNNEISEKSEIFDDQFSVERPDGSNFTLKIRSTKLEDSAMYFCASSETPRGGGYNEQFFGPGTRLTVL.